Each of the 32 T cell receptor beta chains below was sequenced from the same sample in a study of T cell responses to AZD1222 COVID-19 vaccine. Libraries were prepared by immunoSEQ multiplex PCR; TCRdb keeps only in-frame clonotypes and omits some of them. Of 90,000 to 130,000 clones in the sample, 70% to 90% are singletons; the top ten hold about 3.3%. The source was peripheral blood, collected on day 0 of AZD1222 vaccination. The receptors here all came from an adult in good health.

CDR3 amino acids: CATSREIGTSGRAGQFF. In DNA, the CDR3 is TGTGCCACCAGCAGAGAAATAGGGACTAGCGGGAGGGCCGGGCAGTTCTTC. The J gene is TRBJ2-1, the V gene TRBV15; 16 bases fit TRBD2. Germline V gene data show CDR1 as LNHNV and CDR2 as YYDKDF (reference sequence). The V and J ends lost 0 bases and 12 bases, in that order; junction bases with no gene match: 8. This CDR3 comprises 17 residues.

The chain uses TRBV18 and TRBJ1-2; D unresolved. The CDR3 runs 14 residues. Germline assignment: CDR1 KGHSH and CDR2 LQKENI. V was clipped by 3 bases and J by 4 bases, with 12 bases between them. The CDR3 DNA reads TGTGCCAGCTCACCTTCGGGTAGTGGCTATGGCTACACCTTC. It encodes CASSPSGSGYGYTF.

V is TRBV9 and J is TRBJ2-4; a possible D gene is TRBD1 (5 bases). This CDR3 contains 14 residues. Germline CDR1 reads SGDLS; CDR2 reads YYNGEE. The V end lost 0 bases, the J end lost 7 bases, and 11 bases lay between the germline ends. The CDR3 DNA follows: TGTGCCAGCAGCGTAGCGGGTCAGGGTAACATTCAGTACTTC. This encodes CASSVAGQGNIQYF.

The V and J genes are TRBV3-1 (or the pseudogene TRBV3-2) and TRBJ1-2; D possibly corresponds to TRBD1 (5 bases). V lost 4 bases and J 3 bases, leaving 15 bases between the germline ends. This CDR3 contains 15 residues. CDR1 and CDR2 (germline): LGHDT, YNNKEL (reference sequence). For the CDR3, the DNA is TGTGCCAGCAGCCCGGGACTCGCAGTGGACTATGGCTACACCTTC. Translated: CASSPGLAVDYGYTF.

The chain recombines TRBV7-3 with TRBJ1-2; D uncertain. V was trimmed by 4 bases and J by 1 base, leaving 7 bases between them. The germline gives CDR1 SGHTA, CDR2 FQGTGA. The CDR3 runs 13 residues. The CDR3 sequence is CASSSDGNYGYTF. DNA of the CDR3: TGTGCCAGCAGCTCCGACGGTAACTATGGCTACACCTTC.

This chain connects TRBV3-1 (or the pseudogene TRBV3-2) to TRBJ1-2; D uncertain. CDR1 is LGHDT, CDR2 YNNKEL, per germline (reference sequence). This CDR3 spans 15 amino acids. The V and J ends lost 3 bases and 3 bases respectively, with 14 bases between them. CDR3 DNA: TGTGCCAGCAGCCAGACTAACAGTGCCTACTATGGCTACACCTTC. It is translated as CASSQTNSAYYGYTF.

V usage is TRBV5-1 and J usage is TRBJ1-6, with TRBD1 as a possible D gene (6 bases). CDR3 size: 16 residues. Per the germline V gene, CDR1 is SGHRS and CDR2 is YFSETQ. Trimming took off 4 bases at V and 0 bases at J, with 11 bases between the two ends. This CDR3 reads CASSPGTNSYNSPLHF. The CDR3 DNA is TGCGCCAGCAGCCCGGGGACAAACTCCTATAATTCACCCCTCCACTTT.

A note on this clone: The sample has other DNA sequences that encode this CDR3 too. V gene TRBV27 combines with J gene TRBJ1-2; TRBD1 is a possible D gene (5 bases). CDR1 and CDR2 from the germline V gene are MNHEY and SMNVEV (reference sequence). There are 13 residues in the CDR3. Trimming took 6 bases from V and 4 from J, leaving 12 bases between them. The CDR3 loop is CASRLGTGYGYTF. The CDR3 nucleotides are TGTGCCAGCAGACTCGGGACCGGCTATGGCTACACCTTC.

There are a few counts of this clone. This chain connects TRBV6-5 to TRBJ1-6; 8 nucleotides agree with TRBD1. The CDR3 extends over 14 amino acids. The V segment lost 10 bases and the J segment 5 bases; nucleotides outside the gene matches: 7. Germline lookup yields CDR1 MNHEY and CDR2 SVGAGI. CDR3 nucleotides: TGTGCCACCCTTTGGACAGGGAATAATTCACCCCTCCACTTT. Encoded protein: CATLWTGNNSPLHF.

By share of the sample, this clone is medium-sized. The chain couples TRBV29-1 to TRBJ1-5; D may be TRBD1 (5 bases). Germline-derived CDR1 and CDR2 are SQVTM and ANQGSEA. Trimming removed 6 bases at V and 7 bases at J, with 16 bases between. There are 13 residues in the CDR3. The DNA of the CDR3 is TGCAGCGTCGCAACAGGCGTGGGGCAGCCCCAGCATTTT. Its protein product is CSVATGVGQPQHF.

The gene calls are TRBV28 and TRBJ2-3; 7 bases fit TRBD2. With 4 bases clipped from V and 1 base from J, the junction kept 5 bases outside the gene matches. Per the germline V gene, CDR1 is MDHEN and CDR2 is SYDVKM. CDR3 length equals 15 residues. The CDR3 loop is CASSSAGVGTDTQYF. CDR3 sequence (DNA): TGTGCCAGCAGTTCCGCGGGGGTCGGCACAGATACGCAGTATTTT. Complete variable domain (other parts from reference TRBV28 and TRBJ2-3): DVKVTQSSRYLVKRTGEKVFLECVQDMDHENMFWYRQDPGLGLRLIYFSYDVKMKEKGDIPEGYSVSREKKERFSLILESASTNQTSMYLCASSSAGVGTDTQYFGPGTRLTVL.

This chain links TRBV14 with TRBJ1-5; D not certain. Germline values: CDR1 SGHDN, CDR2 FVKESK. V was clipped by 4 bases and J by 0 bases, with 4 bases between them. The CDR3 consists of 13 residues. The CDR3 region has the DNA TGTGCCAGCAGCCCAGATAGCAATCAGCCCCAGCATTTT. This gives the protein CASSPDSNQPQHF.

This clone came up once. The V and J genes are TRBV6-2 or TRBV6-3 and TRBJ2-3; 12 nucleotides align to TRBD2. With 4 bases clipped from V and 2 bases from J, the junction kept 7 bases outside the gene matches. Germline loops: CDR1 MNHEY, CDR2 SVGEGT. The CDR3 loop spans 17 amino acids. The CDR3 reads CASSSLLAGGLTDTQYF. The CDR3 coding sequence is TGTGCCAGCAGTTCCCTCCTAGCGGGGGGGCTCACAGATACGCAGTATTTT.

The CDR3 loop is CASSLGGTGSANEQFF. The CDR3 coding sequence is TGCGCCAGCAGCTTGGGGGGGACAGGGTCTGCAAATGAGCAGTTCTTC. The gene calls are TRBV5-1 and TRBJ2-1, with 9 nucleotides matching TRBD1. Trimming took 0 bases from V and 7 from J; bases not matched to a gene: 8. The CDR3 runs 16 residues. Germline CDR1 SGHRS, CDR2 YFSETQ.

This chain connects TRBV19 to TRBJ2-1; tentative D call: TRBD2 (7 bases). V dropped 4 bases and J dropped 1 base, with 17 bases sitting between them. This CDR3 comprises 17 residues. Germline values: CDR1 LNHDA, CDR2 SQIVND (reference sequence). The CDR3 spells CASSKGEGAASYNEQFF. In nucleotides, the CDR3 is TGTGCCAGTAGTAAGGGGGAGGGAGCGGCTTCCTACAATGAGCAGTTCTTC.

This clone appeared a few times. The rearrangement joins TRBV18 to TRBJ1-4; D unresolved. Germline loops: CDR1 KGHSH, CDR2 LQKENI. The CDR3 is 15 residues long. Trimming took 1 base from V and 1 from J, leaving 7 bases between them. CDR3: CASSPQDLTNEKLFF. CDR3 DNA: TGTGCCAGCTCACCACAGGATTTAACTAATGAAAAACTGTTTTTT.

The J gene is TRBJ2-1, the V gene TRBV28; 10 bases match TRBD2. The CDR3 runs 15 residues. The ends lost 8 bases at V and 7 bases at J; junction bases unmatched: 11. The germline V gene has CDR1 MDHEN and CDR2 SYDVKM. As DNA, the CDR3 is TGTGCCAGCGGCCCTAGCGGGAGACCCACAAATGAGCAGTTCTTC. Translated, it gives CASGPSGRPTNEQFF.

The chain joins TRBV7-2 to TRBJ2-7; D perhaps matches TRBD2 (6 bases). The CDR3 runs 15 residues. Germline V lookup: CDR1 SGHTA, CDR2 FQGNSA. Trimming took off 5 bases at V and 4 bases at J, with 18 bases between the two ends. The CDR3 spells CASSARRQRGYEQYF. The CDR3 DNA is TGTGCCAGCAGCGCCCGACGCCAACGGGGGTACGAGCAGTACTTC.

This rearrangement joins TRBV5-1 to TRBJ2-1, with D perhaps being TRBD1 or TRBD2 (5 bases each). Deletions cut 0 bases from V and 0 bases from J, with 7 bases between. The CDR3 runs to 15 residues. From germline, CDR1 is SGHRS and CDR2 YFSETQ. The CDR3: CASSLAGPSYNEQFF. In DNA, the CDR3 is TGCGCCAGCAGCTTGGCGGGACCCTCCTACAATGAGCAGTTCTTC.

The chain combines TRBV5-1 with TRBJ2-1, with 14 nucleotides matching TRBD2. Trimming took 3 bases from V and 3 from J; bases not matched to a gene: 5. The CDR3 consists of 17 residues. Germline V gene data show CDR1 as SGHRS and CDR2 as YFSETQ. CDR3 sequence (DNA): TGCGCCAGCAGCTGGACGGGACTAGCGGGAGTCTACAATGAGCAGTTCTTC. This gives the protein CASSWTGLAGVYNEQFF.

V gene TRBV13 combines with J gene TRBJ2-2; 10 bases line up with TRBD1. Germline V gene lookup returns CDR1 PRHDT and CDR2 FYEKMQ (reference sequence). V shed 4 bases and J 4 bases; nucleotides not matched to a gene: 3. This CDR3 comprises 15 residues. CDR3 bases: TGTGCCAGCAGCTACCGGGACAGGGGCACCGGGGAGCTGTTTTTT. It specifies CASSYRDRGTGELFF.

CDR3 DNA: TGTGCCAGCAGCCAATCCGTACAGGGAGAAGGAAACACCATATATTTT. Encoded protein: CASSQSVQGEGNTIYF. V is TRBV16 and J is TRBJ1-3; tentative D call: TRBD1 (6 bases). This CDR3 has 16 residues. Trimming removed 0 bases at V and 4 bases at J, with 13 bases between. Germline lookup yields CDR1 KGHSY and CDR2 FQNENV. The whole variable domain, filled in from reference TRBV16 and TRBJ1-3, reads GEEVAQTPKHLVRGEGQKAKLYCAPIKGHSYVFWYQQVLKNEFKFLISFQNENVFDETGMPKERFSAKCLPNSPCSLEIQATKLEDSAVYFCASSQSVQGEGNTIYFGEGSWLTVV.

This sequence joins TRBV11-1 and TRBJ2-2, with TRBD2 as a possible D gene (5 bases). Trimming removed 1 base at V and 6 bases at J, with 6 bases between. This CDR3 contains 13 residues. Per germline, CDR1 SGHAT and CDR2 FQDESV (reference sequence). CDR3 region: CASSLVGAGELFF. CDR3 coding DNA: TGTGCCAGCAGCTTAGTGGGAGCCGGGGAGCTGTTTTTT.

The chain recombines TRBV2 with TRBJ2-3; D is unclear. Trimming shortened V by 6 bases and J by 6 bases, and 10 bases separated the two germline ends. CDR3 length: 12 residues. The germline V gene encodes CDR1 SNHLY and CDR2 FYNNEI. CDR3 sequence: CASRALGDTQYF. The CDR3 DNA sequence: TGTGCCAGCAGGGCATTGGGGGATACGCAGTATTTT.

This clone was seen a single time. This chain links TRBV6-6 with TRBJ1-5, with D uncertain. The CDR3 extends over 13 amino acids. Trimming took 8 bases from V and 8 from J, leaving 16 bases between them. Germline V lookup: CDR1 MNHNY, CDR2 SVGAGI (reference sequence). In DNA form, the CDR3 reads TGTGCCAGCCACGTCCCCCCTGGGGAGCCCCAGCATTTT. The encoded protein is CASHVPPGEPQHF.

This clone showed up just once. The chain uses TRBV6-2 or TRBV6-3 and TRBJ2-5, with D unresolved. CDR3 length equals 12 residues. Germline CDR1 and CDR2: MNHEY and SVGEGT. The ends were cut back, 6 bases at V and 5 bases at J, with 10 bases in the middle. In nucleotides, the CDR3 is TGTGCCAGCAGCCGCCCGCCCGAGACCCAGTACTTC. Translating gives CASSRPPETQYF.

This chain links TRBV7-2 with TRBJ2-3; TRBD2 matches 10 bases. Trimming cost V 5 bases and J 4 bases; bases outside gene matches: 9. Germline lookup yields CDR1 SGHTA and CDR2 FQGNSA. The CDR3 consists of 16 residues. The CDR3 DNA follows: TGTGCCAGCAGCCGCAGGGCTAGCGGGGGCCCAGATACGCAGTATTTT. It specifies CASSRRASGGPDTQYF.

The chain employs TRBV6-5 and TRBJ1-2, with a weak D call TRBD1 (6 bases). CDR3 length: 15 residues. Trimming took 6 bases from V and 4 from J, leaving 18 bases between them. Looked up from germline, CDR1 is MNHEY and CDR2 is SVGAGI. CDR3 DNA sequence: TGTGCCAGCAGGAAACTTGGGACAACAGGCTATGGCTACACCTTC. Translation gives CASRKLGTTGYGYTF.

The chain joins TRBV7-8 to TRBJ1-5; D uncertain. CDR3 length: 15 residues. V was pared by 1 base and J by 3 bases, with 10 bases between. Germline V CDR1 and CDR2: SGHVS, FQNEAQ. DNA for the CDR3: TGTGCCAGCAGCTTAGTCCGGGATTACAATCAGCCCCAGCATTTT. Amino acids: CASSLVRDYNQPQHF.

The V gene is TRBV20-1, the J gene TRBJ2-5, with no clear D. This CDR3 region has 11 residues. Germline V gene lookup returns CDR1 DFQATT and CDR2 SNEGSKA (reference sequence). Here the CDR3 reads CLSEHQETQYF. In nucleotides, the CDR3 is TGCCTCAGCGAGCACCAAGAGACCCAGTACTTC.

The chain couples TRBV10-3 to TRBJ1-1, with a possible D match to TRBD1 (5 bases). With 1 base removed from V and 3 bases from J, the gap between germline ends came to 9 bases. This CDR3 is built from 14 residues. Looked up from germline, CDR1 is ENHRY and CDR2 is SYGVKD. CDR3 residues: CAISEFLGDTEAFF. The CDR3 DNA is TGTGCCATCAGTGAGTTCTTGGGGGACACTGAAGCTTTCTTT.

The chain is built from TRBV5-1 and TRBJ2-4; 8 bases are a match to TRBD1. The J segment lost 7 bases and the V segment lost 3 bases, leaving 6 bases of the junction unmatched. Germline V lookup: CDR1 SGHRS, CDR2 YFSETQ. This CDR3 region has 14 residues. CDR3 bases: TGCGCCAGCAGCTCCCAGGGGGCCGGGAACATTCAGTACTTC. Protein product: CASSSQGAGNIQYF.